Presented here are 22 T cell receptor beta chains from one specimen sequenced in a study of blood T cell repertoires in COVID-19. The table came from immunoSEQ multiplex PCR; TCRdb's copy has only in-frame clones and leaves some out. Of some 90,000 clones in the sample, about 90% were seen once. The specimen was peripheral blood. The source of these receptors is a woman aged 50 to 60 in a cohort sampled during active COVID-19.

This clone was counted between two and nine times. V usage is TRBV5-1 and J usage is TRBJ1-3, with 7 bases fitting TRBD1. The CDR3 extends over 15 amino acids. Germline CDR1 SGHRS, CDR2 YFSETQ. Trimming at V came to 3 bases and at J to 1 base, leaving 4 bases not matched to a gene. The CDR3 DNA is TGCGCCAGCAGCTCCCTGACAGGGTCTGGAAACACCATATATTTT. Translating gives CASSSLTGSGNTIYF.

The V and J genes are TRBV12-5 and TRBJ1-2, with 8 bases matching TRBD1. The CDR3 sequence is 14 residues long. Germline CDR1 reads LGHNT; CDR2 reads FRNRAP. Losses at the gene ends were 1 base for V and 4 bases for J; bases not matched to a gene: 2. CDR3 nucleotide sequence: TGTGCTAGTGGTTTGGGAGGGACAGGCTATGGCTACACCTTC. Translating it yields CASGLGGTGYGYTF. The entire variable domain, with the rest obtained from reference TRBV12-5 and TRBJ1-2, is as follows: DARVTQTPRHKVTEMGQEVTMRCQPILGHNTVFWYRQTMMQGLELLAYFRNRAPLDDSGMPKDRFSAEMPDATLATLKIQPSEPRDSAVYFCASGLGGTGYGYTFGSGTRLTVV.

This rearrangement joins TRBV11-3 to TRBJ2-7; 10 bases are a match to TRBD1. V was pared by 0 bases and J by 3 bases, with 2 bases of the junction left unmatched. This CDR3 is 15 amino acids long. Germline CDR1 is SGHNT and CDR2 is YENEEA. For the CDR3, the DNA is TGTGCCAGCAGCTTAGAGGGGACAGGGGACTACGAGCAGTACTTC. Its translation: CASSLEGTGDYEQYF.

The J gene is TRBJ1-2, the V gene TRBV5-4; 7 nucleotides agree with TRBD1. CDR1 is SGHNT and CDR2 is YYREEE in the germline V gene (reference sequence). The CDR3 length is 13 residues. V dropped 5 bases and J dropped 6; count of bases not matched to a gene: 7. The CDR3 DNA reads TGTGCCAGCAGGGGGGACAGTACGAATGGCTACACCTTC. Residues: CASRGDSTNGYTF.

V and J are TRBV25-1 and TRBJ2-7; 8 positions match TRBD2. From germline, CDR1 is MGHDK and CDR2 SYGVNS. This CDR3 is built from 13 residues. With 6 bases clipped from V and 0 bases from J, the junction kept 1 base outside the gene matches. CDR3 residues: CASRSGGSYEQYF. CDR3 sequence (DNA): TGTGCCAGCAGAAGCGGGGGCTCCTACGAGCAGTACTTC.

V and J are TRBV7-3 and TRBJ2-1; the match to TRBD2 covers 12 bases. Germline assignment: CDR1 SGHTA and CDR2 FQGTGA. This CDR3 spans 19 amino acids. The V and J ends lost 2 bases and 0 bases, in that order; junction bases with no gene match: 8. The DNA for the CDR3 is TGTGCCAGCAGCTTAGGTGCTAGCGGGGGGGTAAGCTCCTACAATGAGCAGTTCTTC. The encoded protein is CASSLGASGGVSSYNEQFF.

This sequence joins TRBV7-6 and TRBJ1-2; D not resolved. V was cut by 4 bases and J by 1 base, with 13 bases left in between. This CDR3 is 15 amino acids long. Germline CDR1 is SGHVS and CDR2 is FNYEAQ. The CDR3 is CASSSGEDVNYGYTF. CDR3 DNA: TGTGCCAGCAGCTCCGGGGAGGATGTTAACTATGGCTACACCTTC.

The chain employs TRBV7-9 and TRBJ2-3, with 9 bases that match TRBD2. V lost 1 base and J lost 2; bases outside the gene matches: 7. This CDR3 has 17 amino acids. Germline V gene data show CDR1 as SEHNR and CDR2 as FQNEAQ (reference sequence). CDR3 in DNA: TGTGCCAGCAGCTTAGGGGGCCTAGCGGGAATCACAGATACGCAGTATTTT. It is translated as CASSLGGLAGITDTQYF.

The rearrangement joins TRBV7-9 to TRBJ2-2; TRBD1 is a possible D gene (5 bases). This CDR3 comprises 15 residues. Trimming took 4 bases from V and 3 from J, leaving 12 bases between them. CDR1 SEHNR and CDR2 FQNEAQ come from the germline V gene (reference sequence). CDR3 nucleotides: TGTGCCAGCAGCTATGGCCAGGGTGACACCGGGGAGCTGTTTTTT. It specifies CASSYGQGDTGELFF.

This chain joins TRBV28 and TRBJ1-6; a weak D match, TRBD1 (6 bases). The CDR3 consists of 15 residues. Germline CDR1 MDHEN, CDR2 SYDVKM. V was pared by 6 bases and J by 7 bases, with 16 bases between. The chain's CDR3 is CASRSGGRGNSPLHF. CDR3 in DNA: TGTGCCAGCAGATCGGGGGGGCGAGGGAATTCACCCCTCCACTTT.

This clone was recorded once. The CDR3 region is CAIRGTGEGGELFF. The CDR3 DNA is TGTGCCATCAGGGGGACAGGAGAGGGCGGGGAGCTGTTTTTT. The chain employs TRBV10-3 and TRBJ2-2, with TRBD1 matching over 8 bases. The ends lost 6 bases at V and 7 bases at J; junction bases unmatched: 7. Looked up from germline, CDR1 is ENHRY and CDR2 is SYGVKD. The length of the CDR3 is 14 residues.

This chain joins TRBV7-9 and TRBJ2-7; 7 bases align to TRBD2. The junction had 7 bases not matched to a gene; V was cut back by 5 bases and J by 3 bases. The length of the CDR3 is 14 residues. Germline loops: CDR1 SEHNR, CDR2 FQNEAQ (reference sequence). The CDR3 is CASSGGGSLYEQYF. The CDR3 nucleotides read TGTGCCAGCAGCGGGGGAGGGTCCCTCTACGAGCAGTACTTC.

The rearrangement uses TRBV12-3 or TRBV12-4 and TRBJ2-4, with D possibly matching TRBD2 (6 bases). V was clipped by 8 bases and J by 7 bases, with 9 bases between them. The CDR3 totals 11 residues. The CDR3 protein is CASLDYNIQYF. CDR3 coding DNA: TGTGCCAGCTTGGACTATAACATTCAGTACTTC.

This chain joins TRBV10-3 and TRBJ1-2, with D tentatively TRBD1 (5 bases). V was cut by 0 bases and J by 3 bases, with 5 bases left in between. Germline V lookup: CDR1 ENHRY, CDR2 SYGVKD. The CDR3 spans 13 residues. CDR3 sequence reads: CAISESTDYGYTF. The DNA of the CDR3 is TGTGCCATCAGTGAGTCGACAGACTATGGCTACACCTTC.

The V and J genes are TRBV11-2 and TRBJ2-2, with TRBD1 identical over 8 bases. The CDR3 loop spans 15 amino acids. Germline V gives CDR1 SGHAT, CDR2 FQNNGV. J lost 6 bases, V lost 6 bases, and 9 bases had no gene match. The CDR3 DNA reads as TGTGCCAGCAGAAAACGGACAGGGTTAGCCGGGGAGCTGTTTTTT. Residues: CASRKRTGLAGELFF.

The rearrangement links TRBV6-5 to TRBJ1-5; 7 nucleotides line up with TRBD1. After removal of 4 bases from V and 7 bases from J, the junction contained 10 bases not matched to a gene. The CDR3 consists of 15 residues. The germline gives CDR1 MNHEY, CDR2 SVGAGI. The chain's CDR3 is CASSSRGAGGQPQHF. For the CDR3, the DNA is TGTGCCAGCAGTTCCCGAGGGGCAGGGGGGCAGCCCCAGCATTTT.

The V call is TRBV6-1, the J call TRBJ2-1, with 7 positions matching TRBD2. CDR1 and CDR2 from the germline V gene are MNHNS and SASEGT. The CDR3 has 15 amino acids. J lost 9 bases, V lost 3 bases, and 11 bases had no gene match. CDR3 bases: TGTGCCAGCAGTGATGGGGAGGGCCTCGGGGTTGAGCAGTTCTTC. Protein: CASSDGEGLGVEQFF.

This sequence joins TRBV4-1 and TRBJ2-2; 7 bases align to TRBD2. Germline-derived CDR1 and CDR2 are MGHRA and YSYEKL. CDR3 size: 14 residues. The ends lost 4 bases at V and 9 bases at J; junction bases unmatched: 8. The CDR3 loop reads CASSLSGEGRELFF. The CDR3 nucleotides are TGCGCCAGCAGCCTCAGCGGGGAGGGGCGGGAGCTGTTTTTT.

CDR3 protein: CASSEAASGSVAKNIQYF. Written as DNA, the CDR3 is TGTGCCAGCAGTGAAGCCGCTAGCGGGAGTGTAGCCAAAAACATTCAGTACTTC. The chain links TRBV6-1 to TRBJ2-4, with TRBD2 identical over 10 bases. The CDR3 consists of 18 residues. Germline lookup yields CDR1 MNHNS and CDR2 SASEGT. V lost 0 bases, J lost 0 bases, and 5 bases stayed unmatched.

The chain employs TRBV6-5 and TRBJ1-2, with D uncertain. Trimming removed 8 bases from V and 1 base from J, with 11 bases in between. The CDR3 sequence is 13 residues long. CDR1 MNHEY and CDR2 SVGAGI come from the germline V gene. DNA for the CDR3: TGTGCCAGCTACGGGGTTCGTAACTATGGCTACACCTTC. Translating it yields CASYGVRNYGYTF.

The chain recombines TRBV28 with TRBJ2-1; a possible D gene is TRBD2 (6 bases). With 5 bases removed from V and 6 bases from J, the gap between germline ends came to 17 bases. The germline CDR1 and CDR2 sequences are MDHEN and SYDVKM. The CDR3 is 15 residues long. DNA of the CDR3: TGTGCCAGCAGTCCCGGCGGAGGGGCTCTCAATGAGCAGTTCTTC. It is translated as CASSPGGGALNEQFF.

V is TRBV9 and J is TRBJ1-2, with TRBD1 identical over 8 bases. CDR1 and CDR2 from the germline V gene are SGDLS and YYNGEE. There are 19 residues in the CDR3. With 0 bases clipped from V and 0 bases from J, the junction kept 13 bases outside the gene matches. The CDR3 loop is CASSVEPPGQGATNYGYTF. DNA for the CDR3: TGTGCCAGCAGCGTAGAGCCCCCAGGGCAGGGGGCCACTAACTATGGCTACACCTTC.